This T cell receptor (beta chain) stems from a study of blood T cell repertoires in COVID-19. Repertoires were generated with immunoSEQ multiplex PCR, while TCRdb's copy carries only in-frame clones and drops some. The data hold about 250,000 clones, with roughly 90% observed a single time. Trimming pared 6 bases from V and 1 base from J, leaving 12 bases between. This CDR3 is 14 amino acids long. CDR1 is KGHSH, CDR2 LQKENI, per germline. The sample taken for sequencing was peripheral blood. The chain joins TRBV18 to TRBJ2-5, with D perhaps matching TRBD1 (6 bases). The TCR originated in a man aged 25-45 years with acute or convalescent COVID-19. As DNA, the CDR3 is TGTGCCAGCTCCGAGCGACAGGCCCAAGAGACCCAGTACTTC. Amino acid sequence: CASSERQAQETQYF.